These 17 T cell receptor beta chains were all obtained from the same sample, sequenced in a study of monozygotic twins with inflammatory bowel disease. TCRdb re-called the 5' RACE reads and shows each CDR3 protein once, DNA omitted. This sample's table reports more than 300,000 distinct CDR3 sequences. Material: blood. These receptors came from a human donor with ulcerative colitis or Crohn's disease, or a healthy co-twin of an affected twin (not recorded which).

This chain links TRBV7-9 with TRBJ2-7; as DNA is missing, the TRBD1 call by TCRdb cannot be tested. Germline V gives CDR1 SEHNR, CDR2 FQNEAQ (reference sequence). This CDR3 spans 12 amino acids. CDR3: CASRIEQGIEYF.

This CDR3 is CSVRVSVRLTDTQYF. The genes are TRBV29-1 and TRBJ2-3; absent DNA, TCRdb's TRBD2 call cannot be checked. Germline V lookup: CDR1 SQVTM, CDR2 ANQGSEA. The CDR3 spans 15 residues.

V gene TRBV9 combines with J gene TRBJ2-3; TCRdb designates TRBD1, a call that cannot be tested without DNA. This CDR3 spans 17 amino acids. CDR1 and CDR2 (germline): SGDLS, YYNGEE. The CDR3 is CASSVVGGIASTDTQYF.

The chain couples TRBV15 to TRBJ1-1. The V gene's germline CDR1 is LNHNV and CDR2 YYDKDF (reference sequence). This CDR3 contains 12 residues. CDR3 sequence reads: CATSRGGTEAFF.

The chain combines TRBV12-3 or TRBV12-4 with TRBJ1-5; TCRdb gives TRBD1 as the D gene, but with no DNA this cannot be confirmed. CDR3 length: 12 amino acids. The CDR3 loop reads CASSRTAQPQHF.

The rearrangement joins TRBV5-5 to TRBJ1-2. Germline-derived CDR1 and CDR2 are SGHKS and YYEKEE (reference sequence). The CDR3 runs to 13 residues. The CDR3 sequence is CASSLRPIYGYTF.

The chain combines TRBV3-1 with TRBJ2-4. The V gene's germline CDR1 is LGHDT and CDR2 YNNKEL (reference sequence). This CDR3 has 13 residues. The CDR3 reads CASSQSGQNIQYF.

The CDR3 is CSARGQHYYNGAGELFF. The chain has TRBV20-1 and TRBJ2-2; TCRdb designates TRBD1, a call that cannot be tested without DNA. CDR3 length: 17 residues. Germline V CDR1 and CDR2: DFQATT, SNEGSKA (reference sequence).

This chain links TRBV20-1 with TRBJ2-7; the TCRdb call, TRBD1, lacks DNA for checking. Germline V lookup: CDR1 DFQATT, CDR2 SNEGSKA (reference sequence). The CDR3 covers 13 residues. The CDR3 spells CSADSRDPYEQYF.

J is TRBJ2-1 and V is TRBV20-1; TCRdb's assignment of TRBD1 cannot be checked, as there is no DNA. The CDR3 loop spans 13 amino acids. Germline V lookup: CDR1 DFQATT, CDR2 SNEGSKA (reference sequence). CDR3: CSATGSHYNEQFF.

The V call is TRBV6-5, the J call TRBJ1-1; TCRdb's D call, TRBD1, is unchecked because there is no DNA. Germline V gene lookup returns CDR1 MNHEY and CDR2 SVGAGI. The CDR3 contains 15 residues. CDR3 sequence: CASSYGGTMNTEAFF.

The V and J genes are TRBV6-5 and TRBJ2-2; TCRdb's D call of TRBD1 is untestable without DNA. Germline lookup yields CDR1 MNHEY and CDR2 SVGAGI. The CDR3 is 15 residues long. This CDR3 is CASSSSGGAGGELFF.

This chain links TRBV4-3 with TRBJ2-2; the TCRdb D gene call, TRBD2, has no DNA to confirm it. The germline V gene has CDR1 LGHNA and CDR2 YSLEER. The CDR3 contains 18 residues. The CDR3 sequence: CASSQDEVAGESTGELFF.

The chain's CDR3 is CASSYRTGQSNYGYTF. The rearrangement uses TRBV6-5 and TRBJ1-2; TCRdb designates TRBD1, a call that cannot be tested without DNA. The CDR3 totals 16 residues. CDR1 and CDR2 (germline): MNHEY, SVGAGI.

The chain couples TRBV9 to TRBJ2-3; TCRdb reports TRBD2, a call that lacks DNA to check it against. Per the germline V gene, CDR1 is SGDLS and CDR2 is YYNGEE. CDR3 size: 16 residues. CDR3 loop: CASSVPRKTATDTQYF.

V gene TRBV4-3 combines with J gene TRBJ2-5; TCRdb's D call, TRBD1, is unchecked because there is no DNA. Germline assignment: CDR1 LGHNA and CDR2 YSLEER. This CDR3 is 14 amino acids long. CDR3: CASSQDRGVETQYF.

V is TRBV5-5 and J is TRBJ1-1; the D call from TCRdb, TRBD1, cannot be confirmed without DNA. The CDR3 runs 11 residues. CDR1 is SGHKS and CDR2 is YYEKEE in the germline V gene (reference sequence). CDR3 region: CASSLREEAFF. Full variable domain (missing parts from reference TRBV5-5 and TRBJ1-1): DAGVTQSPTHLIKTRGQQVTLRCSPISGHKSVSWYQQVLGQGPQFIFQYYEKEERGRGNFPDRFSARQFPNYSSELNVNALLLGDSALYLCASSLREEAFFGQGTRLTVV.